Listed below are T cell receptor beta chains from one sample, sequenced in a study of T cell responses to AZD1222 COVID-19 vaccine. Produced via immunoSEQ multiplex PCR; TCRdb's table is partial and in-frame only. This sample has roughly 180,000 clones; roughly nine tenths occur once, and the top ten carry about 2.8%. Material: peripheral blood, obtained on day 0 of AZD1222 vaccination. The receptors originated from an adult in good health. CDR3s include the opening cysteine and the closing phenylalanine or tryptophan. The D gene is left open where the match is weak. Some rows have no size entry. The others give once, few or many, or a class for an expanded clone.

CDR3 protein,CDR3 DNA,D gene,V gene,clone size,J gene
CASSTPVGGNYGYTF,TGTGCCAGCAGCACGCCGGTGGGGGGCAACTATGGCTACACCTTC,.,TRBV25-1,.,TRBJ1-2
CASSQGQVRTEAFF,TGTGCCAGCAGCCAAGGACAGGTTAGGACTGAAGCTTTCTTT,.,TRBV3-1/TRBV3-2,.,TRBJ1-1
CSASAIAGSYNEQFF,TGCAGTGCTAGTGCAATAGCGGGGTCCTACAATGAGCAGTTCTTC,TRBD2,TRBV20-1,.,TRBJ2-1
CASSLVVGPNTEAFF,TGTGCCAGCAGCTTAGTTGTCGGCCCGAACACTGAAGCTTTCTTT,.,TRBV7-9,.,TRBJ1-1
CASSVVFGAAGANVLTF,TGTGCCAGCAGCGTAGTTTTCGGGGCTGCGGGGGCCAACGTCCTGACTTTC,.,TRBV9,.,TRBJ2-6
CASSLDLWDRVGTGELFF,TGTGCCAGCAGCTTAGATCTCTGGGACAGGGTTGGCACCGGGGAGCTGTTTTTT,TRBD1,TRBV7-2,.,TRBJ2-2
CAWRGHTDNEQFF,TGTGCCTGGAGGGGTCATACCGACAATGAGCAGTTCTTC,.,TRBV30,.,TRBJ2-1
CASSSPPGEGDTQYF,TGTGCCAGCAGCTCCCCCCCCGGGGAAGGAGATACGCAGTATTTT,.,TRBV7-2,.,TRBJ2-3
CASSSTVNGYTF,TGTGCCAGCAGTTCGACAGTGAATGGCTACACCTTC,.,TRBV6-2/TRBV6-3,.,TRBJ1-2
CASSYSFLAKNIQYF,TGTGCCAGCAGTTACTCGTTTCTAGCCAAAAACATTCAGTACTTC,.,TRBV6-2/TRBV6-3,.,TRBJ2-4
CASSLDRDNEQFF,TGTGCCAGCAGCCTGGACAGGGACAATGAGCAGTTCTTC,TRBD1,TRBV7-2,.,TRBJ2-1
CASSWGTAYEQYF,TGCGCCAGCAGCTGGGGGACAGCCTACGAGCAGTACTTC,TRBD1,TRBV5-1,once,TRBJ2-7
CASSLAGPYEQYF,TGTGCCAGCAGCTTAGCGGGGCCCTACGAGCAGTACTTC,.,TRBV7-9,once,TRBJ2-7
CASSPGQGGGYTF,TGTGCCAGCAGCCCCGGACAGGGAGGTGGCTACACCTTC,TRBD1,TRBV7-8,.,TRBJ1-2
CASSRGSPYEQYF,TGCGCCAGCAGCCGGGGGTCTCCATACGAGCAGTACTTC,.,TRBV5-1,.,TRBJ2-7
CASSLRKLNTEAFF,TGTGCCAGCAGCTTAAGGAAGTTGAACACTGAAGCTTTCTTT,.,TRBV7-2,once,TRBJ1-1
CASSLNLRGQGGNEQFF,TGCGCCAGCAGCCTGAATCTCAGGGGACAGGGGGGCAATGAGCAGTTCTTC,TRBD1,TRBV5-1,.,TRBJ2-1
CASSLGGSNEQFF,TGTGCCAGCAGTTTAGGGGGCTCCAATGAGCAGTTCTTC,.,TRBV12-3/TRBV12-4,once,TRBJ2-1
CASSFEGTKAFF,TGTGCCAGCAGTTTCGAGGGAACGAAAGCTTTCTTT,.,TRBV6-5,.,TRBJ1-1
CASSSGLTYEQYF,TGTGCCAGCAGTTCCGGGCTGACCTACGAGCAGTACTTC,.,TRBV2,.,TRBJ2-7
CATSRRTGNTEAFF,TGTGCCACCAGCCGACGGACGGGGAACACTGAAGCTTTCTTT,.,TRBV15,.,TRBJ1-1
CASSIKASSSGANVLTF,TGTGCCAGTAGTATAAAGGCCTCAAGCTCTGGGGCCAACGTCCTGACTTTC,.,TRBV19,.,TRBJ2-6
CASSQDRAASYEQYF,TGTGCCAGCAGCCAAGATCGGGCAGCTTCCTACGAGCAGTACTTC,.,TRBV4-2,few,TRBJ2-7
CASSPGQDVYGYTF,TGTGCCAGCTCGCCGGGACAAGATGTCTATGGCTACACCTTC,.,TRBV18,.,TRBJ1-2
CASSSPRTGSSYNEQFF,TGTGCCAGCAGCTCCCCCCGGACAGGAAGCTCCTACAATGAGCAGTTCTTC,TRBD1,TRBV5-6,.,TRBJ2-1
CASSSSSDTNNSPLHF,TGTGCCAGCAGCTCATCCTCGGACACTAATAATTCACCCCTCCACTTT,.,TRBV5-5,.,TRBJ1-6
CASSIQGSEQYF,TGTGCCAGCAGCATACAGGGTTCCGAGCAGTACTTC,.,TRBV7-2,once,TRBJ2-7
CAISPGQGTGGYTF,TGTGCCATCAGTCCGGGACAGGGGACGGGAGGCTACACCTTC,TRBD1,TRBV10-3,.,TRBJ1-2
CASSREVLANYGYTF,TGTGCCAGCTCACGGGAGGTACTGGCTAACTATGGCTACACCTTC,.,TRBV18,.,TRBJ1-2
CASSRGGASEYEQYF,TGCGCCAGCTCCCGGGGAGGAGCCTCAGAGTACGAGCAGTACTTC,.,TRBV5-1,.,TRBJ2-7
CASSQTSGGTSTDTQYF,TGTGCCAGCAGCCAGACTAGCGGAGGAACTAGCACAGATACGCAGTATTTT,TRBD2,TRBV4-2,.,TRBJ2-3
CASSLGRTSSYEQYF,TGTGCCAGCAGCTTAGGGAGGACAAGCTCCTACGAGCAGTACTTC,.,TRBV7-6,.,TRBJ2-7
CATSRAQGTEAFF,TGTGCCACCAGCAGAGCACAGGGTACTGAAGCTTTCTTT,.,TRBV15,.,TRBJ1-1
CASSVAGTSGQETQYF,TGTGCCAGCAGCGTAGCCGGGACTAGCGGACAAGAGACCCAGTACTTC,TRBD2,TRBV9,.,TRBJ2-5
CASSQRQQGFGYTF,TGTGCCAGCAGCCAAAGGCAACAGGGGTTTGGCTACACCTTC,TRBD1,TRBV3-1/TRBV3-2,.,TRBJ1-2
CASSPGQGSSPLHF,TGTGCCAGCAGCCCGGGACAGGGTAGTTCACCCCTCCACTTT,TRBD1,TRBV5-8,.,TRBJ1-6
CAISLGQGSNQPQHF,TGTGCCATCAGCCTAGGACAGGGTAGCAATCAGCCCCAGCATTTT,TRBD1,TRBV10-3,.,TRBJ1-5
CASSQDPQGYNEQFF,TGTGCCAGCAGCCAAGATCCCCAGGGTTACAATGAGCAGTTCTTC,.,TRBV3-1/TRBV3-2,.,TRBJ2-1
CASSSRRADNSPLHF,TGTGCCAGCAGTTCCCGCAGGGCGGATAATTCACCCCTCCACTTT,.,TRBV6-2/TRBV6-3,.,TRBJ1-6